The sequence of this T cell receptor beta chain was determined in a study of cytomegalovirus exposure and HLA in healthy donors. General study findings and limits: CMV antigen specificity of a few CMV-associated chains was confirmed in vitro. Reports showed the classifier diagnosing cytomegalovirus status with high specificity and sensitivity.

The donors belonged to the roughly 110-subject validation cohort, separate from the approximately 700-subject first cohort. Some clones are missing from TCRdb's copy, which holds only in-frame ones; the method was immunoSEQ multiplex PCR. In the table there are 70,000 or so clones, approximately 94% of which are singletons. In regard to this clone: Its cognate antigen is unknown.

The TCR comes from a young woman in good health and CMV-seronegative. The sequencing input was PBMCs.

CDR3 amino acids: CASSYLTGDTGELFF. CDR3 in DNA: TGTGCCAGCAGTTACCTAACAGGAGACACCGGGGAGCTGTTTTTT. The chain links TRBV6-6 to TRBJ2-2, with TRBD1 as a possible D gene (5 bases). This CDR3 spans 15 amino acids. Germline CDR1 reads MNHNY; CDR2 reads SVGAGI (reference sequence). Trimming removed 2 bases at V and 3 bases at J, with 10 bases between.